This TCR beta chain derives from a study of regulatory T cells in long-lasting Graves disease. This clonotype has more than one count but fewer than ten. The target antigen is unknown. Time point given: persistent/refractory GD, antithyroid drugs over 5 years with positive TRAb. Preparation of the TCR library used RNA extracted from PBMCs. Study conclusions and caveats: Persistent Graves' disease cases displayed lower TCR diversity than newly diagnosed ones.

Construction of TCR beta libraries relied on iRepertoire HTBI primers and on Arm-PCR targeting CDR3 regions. TCRdb re-called the multiplex PCR reads through MiXCR, storing one row per CDR3 protein. The sample yields approximately 360,000 distinct CDR3 sequences, approximately 23% seen once. Germline assignment: CDR1 SNHLY and CDR2 FYNNEI. The CDR3 is 13 residues long. V lost 4 bases and J 7 bases, leaving 14 bases between the germline ends. The chain uses TRBV2 and TRBJ2-7; unclear D gene. This clonotype was obtained from a woman in her thirties or forties with Graves disease. This specimen was peripheral blood mononuclear cells (PBMCs), taken when the disease was refractory, from a patient treated with antithyroid drugs. Here the CDR3 reads CASSVMEPLEQYF. In DNA, the CDR3 is TGTGCCAGCAGTGTAATGGAGCCGCTGGAGCAGTACTTC.